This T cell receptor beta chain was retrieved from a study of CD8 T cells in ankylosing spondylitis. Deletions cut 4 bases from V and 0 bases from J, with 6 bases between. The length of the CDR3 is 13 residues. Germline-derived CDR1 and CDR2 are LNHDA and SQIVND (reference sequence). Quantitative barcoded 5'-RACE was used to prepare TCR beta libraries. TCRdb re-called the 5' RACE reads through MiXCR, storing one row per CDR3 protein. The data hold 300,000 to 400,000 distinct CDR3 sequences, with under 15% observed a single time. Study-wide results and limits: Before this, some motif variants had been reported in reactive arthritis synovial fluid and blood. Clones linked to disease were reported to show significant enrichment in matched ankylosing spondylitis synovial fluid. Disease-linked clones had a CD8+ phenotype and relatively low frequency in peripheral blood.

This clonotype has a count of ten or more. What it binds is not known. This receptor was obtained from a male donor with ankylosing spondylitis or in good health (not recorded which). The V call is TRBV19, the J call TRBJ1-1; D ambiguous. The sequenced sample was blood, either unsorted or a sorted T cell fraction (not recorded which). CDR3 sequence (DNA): TGTGCCAGTAGTAGAAGGATGAACACTGAAGCTTTCTTT. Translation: CASSRRMNTEAFF.